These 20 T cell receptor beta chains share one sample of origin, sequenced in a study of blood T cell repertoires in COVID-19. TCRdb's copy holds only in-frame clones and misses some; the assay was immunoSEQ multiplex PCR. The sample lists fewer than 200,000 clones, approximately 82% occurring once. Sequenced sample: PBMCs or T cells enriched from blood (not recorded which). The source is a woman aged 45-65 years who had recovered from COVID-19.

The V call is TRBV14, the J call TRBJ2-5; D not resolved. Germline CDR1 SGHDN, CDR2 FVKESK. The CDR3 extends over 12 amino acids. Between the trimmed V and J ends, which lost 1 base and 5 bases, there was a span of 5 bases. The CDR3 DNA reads TGTGCCAGCAGCCAAGGACACGAGACCCAGTACTTC. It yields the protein CASSQGHETQYF.

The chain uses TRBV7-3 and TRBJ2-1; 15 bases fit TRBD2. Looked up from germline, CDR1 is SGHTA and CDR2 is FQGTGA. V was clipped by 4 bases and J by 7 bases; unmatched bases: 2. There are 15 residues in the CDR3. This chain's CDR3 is CASSSGLAGGNEQFF. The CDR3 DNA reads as TGTGCCAGCAGCTCTGGACTAGCGGGGGGGAATGAGCAGTTCTTC. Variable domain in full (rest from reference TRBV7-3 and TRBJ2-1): GAGVSQTPSNKVTEKGKYVELRCDPISGHTALYWYRQSLGQGPEFLIYFQGTGAADDSGLPNDRFFAVRPEGSVSTLKIQRTERGDSAVYLCASSSGLAGGNEQFFGPGTRLTVL.

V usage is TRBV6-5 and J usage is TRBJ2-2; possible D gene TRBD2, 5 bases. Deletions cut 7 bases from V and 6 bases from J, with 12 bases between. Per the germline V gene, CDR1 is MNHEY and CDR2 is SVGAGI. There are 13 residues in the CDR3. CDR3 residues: CASTFGMSGELFF. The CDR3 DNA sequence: TGTGCCAGCACTTTCGGGATGTCCGGGGAGCTGTTTTTT.

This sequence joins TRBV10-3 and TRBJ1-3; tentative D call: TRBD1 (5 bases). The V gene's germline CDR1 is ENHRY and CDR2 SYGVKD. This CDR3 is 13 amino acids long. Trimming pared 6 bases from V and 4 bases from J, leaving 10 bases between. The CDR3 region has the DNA TGTGCCATCAGGGGGGGAGAGGGAAACACCATATATTTT. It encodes CAIRGGEGNTIYF.

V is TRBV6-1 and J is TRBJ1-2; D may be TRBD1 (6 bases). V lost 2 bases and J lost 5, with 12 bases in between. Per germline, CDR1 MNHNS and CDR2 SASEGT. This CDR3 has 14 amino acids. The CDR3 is CASSESPGVYGYTF. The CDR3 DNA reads TGTGCCAGCAGTGAATCCCCAGGGGTTTATGGCTACACCTTC.

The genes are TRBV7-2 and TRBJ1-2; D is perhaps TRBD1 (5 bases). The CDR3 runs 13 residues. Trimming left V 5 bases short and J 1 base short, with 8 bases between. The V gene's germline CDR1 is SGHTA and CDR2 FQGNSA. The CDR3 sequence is CASSLDSNYGYTF. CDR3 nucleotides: TGTGCCAGCAGCCTAGACAGTAACTATGGCTACACCTTC. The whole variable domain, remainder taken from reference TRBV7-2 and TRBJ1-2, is GAGVSQSPSNKVTEKGKDVELRCDPISGHTALYWYRQSLGQGLEFLIYFQGNSAPDKSGLPSDRFSAERTGGSVSTLTIQRTQQEDSAVYLCASSLDSNYGYTFGSGTRLTVV.

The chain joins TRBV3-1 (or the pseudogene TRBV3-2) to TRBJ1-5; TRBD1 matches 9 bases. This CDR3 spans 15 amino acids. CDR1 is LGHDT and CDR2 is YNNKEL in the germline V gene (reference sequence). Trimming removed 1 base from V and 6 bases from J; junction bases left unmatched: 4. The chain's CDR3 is CASSQGGTGSQPQHF. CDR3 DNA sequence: TGTGCCAGCAGCCAAGGGGGGACAGGGAGTCAGCCCCAGCATTTT.

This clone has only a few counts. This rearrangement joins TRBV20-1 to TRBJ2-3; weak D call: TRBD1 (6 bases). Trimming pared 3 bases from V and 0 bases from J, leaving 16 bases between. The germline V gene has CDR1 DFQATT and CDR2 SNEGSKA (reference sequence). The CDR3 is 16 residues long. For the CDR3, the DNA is TGCAGTGCTAGTTCCCCAGGGGCTGCTAGCACAGATACGCAGTATTTT. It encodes CSASSPGAASTDTQYF.

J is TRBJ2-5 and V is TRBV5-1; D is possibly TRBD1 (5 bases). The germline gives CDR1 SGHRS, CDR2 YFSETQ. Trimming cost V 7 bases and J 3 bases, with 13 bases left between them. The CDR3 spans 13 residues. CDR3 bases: TGCGCCAGCGGGTGGGGCCAGAAAGAGACCCAGTACTTC. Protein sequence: CASGWGQKETQYF.

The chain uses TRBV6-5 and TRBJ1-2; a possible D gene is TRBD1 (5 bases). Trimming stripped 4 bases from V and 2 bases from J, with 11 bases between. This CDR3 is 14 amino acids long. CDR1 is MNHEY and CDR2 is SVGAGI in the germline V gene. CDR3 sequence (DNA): TGTGCCAGCAGTTCGGGCAGGGCCAACTATGGCTACACCTTC. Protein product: CASSSGRANYGYTF.

The CDR3 coding sequence is TGTGCCAGCGGCGACGATTATGGACAGGGAACTGGAAACACCATATATTTT. It codes for CASGDDYGQGTGNTIYF. The chain combines TRBV9 with TRBJ1-3, with 8 bases that match TRBD1. This CDR3 region has 17 residues. Germline lookup yields CDR1 SGDLS and CDR2 YYNGEE. Trimming cost V 7 bases and J 2 bases; bases outside gene matches: 14.

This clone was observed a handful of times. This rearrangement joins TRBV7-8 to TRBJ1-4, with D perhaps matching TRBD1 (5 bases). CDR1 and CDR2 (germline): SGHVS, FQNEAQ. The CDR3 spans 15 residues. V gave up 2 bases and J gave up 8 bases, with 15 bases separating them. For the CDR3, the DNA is TGTGCCAGCAGCTTAACGGGCCAGGGAGGCGAAAAACTGTTTTTT. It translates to CASSLTGQGGEKLFF.

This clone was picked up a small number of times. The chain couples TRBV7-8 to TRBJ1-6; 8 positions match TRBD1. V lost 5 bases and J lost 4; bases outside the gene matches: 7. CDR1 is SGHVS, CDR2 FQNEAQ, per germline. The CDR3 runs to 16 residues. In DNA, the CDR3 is TGTGCCAGCAGCCTCGACAGGGGCGCTTATAATTCACCCCTCCACTTT. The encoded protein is CASSLDRGAYNSPLHF. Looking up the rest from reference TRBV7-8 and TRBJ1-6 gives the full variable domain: GAGVSQSPRYKVAKRGQDVALRCDPISGHVSLFWYQQALGQGPEFLTYFQNEAQLDKSGLPSDRFFAERPEGSVSTLKIQRTQQEDSAVYLCASSLDRGAYNSPLHFGNGTRLTVT.

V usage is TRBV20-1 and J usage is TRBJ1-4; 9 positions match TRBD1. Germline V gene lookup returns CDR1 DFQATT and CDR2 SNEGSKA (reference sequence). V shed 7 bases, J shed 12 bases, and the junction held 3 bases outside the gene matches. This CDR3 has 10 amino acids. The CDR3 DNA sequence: TGCAGTGTCAGGGACAGGGAACTGTTTTTT. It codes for CSVRDRELFF.

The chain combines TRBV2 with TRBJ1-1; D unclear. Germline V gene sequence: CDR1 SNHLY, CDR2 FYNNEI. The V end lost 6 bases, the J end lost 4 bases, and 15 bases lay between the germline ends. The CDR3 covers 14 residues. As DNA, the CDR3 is TGTGCCAGCAGCTTCTCTGAACGCGGCACTGAAGCTTTCTTT. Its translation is CASSFSERGTEAFF. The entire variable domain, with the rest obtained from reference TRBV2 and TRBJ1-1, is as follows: EPEVTQTPSHQVTQMGQEVILRCVPISNHLYFYWYRQILGQKVEFLVSFYNNEISEKSEIFDDQFSVERPDGSNFTLKIRSTKLEDSAMYFCASSFSERGTEAFFGQGTRLTVV.

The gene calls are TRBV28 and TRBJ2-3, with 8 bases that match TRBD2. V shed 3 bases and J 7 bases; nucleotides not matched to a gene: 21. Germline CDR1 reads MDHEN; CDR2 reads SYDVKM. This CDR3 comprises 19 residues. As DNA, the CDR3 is TGTGCCAGCAGTTTCGACAACCCAGGTACAGCGGGAGCTTTGTATACGCAGTATTTT. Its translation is CASSFDNPGTAGALYTQYF.

Written as DNA, the CDR3 is TGTGCCAGCAGCCTCCCCCTAGCGGGGGCCCTTGGGTACGAGCAGTACGTC. Residues: CASSLPLAGALGYEQYV. The chain is built from TRBV21-1 and TRBJ2-7; the D call in the table, TRBD2, was not verified against the DNA. TRBV21-1 is noted as a pseudogene. The CDR3 has 17 amino acids.

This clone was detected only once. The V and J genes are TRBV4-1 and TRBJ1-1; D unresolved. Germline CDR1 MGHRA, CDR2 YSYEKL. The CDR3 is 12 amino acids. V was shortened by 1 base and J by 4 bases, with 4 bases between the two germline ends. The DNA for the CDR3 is TGCGCCAGCAGCCAAGTCAGCACTGAAGCTTTCTTT. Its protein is CASSQVSTEAFF.

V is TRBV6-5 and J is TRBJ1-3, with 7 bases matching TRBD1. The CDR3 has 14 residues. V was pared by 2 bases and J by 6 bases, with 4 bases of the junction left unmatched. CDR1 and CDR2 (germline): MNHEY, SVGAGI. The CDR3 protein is CASSYGQGVNTIYF. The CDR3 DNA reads TGTGCCAGCAGTTACGGGCAGGGGGTAAACACCATATATTTT.

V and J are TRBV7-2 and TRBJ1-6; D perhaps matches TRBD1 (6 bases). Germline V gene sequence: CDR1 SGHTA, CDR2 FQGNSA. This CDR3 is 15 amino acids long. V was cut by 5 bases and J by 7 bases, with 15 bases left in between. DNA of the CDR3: TGTGCCAGCAGCAACCAAGGACAGCCAAATTCACCCCTCCACTTT. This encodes CASSNQGQPNSPLHF. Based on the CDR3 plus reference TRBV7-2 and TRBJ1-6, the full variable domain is GAGVSQSPSNKVTEKGKDVELRCDPISGHTALYWYRQSLGQGLEFLIYFQGNSAPDKSGLPSDRFSAERTGGSVSTLTIQRTQQEDSAVYLCASSNQGQPNSPLHFGNGTRLTVT.